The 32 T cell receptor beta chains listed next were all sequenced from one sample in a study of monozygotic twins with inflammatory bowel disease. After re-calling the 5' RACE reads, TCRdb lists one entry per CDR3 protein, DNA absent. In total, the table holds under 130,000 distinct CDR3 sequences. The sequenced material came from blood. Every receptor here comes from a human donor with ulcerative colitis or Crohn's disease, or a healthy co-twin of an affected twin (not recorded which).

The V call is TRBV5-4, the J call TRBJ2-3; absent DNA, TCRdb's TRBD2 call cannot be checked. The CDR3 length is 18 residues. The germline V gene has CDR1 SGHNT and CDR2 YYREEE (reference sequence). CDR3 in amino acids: CASSRRLGGALDTDTQYF.

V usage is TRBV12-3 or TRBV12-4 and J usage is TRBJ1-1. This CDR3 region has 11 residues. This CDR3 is CASNWRARAFF.

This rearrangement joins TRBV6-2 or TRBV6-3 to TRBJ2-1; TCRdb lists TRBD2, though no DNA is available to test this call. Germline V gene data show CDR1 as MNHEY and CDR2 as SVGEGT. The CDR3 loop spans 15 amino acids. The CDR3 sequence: CASSRSGPRYNEQFF.

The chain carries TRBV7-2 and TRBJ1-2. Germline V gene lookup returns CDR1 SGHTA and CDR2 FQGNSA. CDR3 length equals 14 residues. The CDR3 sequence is CASSHIDSGNGYTF.

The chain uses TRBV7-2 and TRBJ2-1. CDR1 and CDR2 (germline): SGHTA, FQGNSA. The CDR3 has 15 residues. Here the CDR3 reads CASSKSGDTYNEQFF.

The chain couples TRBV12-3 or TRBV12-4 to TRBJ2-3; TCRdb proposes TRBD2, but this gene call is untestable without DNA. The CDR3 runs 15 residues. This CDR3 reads CASSPSSGRTDTQYF.

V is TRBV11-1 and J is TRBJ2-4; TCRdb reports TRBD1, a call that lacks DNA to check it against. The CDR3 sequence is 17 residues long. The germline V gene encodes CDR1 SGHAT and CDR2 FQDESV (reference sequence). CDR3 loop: CASSPPATDRGYPVQYF.

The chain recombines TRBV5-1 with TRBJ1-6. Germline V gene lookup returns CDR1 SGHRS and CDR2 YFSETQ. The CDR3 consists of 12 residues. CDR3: CASSYGKSPLHF.

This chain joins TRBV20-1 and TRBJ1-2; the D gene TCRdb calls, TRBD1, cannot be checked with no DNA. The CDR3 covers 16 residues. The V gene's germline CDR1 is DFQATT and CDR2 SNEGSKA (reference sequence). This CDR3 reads CSARERAQGTRRGYTF.

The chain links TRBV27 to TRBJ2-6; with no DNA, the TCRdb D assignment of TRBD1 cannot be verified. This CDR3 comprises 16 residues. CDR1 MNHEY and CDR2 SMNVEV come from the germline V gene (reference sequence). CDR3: CASSSDRGSAANVLTF.

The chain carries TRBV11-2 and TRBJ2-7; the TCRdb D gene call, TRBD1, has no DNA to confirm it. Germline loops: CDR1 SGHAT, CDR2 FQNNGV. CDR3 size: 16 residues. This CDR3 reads CASSLVRTGGRPEQYF.

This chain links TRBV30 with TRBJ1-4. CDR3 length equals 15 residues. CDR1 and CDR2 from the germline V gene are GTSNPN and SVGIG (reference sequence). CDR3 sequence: CAWSVRSAFREKLFF.

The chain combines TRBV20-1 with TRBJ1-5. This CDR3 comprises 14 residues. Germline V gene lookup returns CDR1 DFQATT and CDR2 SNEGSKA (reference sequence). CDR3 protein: CSARAGGGGQPQHF.

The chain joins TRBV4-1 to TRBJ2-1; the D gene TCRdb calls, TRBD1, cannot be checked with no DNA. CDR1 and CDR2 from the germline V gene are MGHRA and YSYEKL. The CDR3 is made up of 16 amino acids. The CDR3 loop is CASSQVGTVTYNEQFF.

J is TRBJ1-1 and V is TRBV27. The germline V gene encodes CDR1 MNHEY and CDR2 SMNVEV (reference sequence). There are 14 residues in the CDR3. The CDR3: CASSFFLGNTEAFF.

CDR3 amino acids: CASLLGAAGETQYF. This chain links TRBV5-6 with TRBJ2-5; the TRBD2 assignment by TCRdb is unverifiable without DNA. The CDR3 consists of 14 residues. Per the germline V gene, CDR1 is SGHDT and CDR2 is YYEEEE.

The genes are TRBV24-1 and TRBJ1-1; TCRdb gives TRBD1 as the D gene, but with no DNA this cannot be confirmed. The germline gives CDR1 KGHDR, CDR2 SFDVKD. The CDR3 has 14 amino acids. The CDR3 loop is CATRTGTGNTEAFF.

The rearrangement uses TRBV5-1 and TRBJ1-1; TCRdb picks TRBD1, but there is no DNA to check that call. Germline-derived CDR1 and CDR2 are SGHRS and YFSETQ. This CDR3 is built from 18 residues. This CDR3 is CASSLRLSRGQGTTEAFF.

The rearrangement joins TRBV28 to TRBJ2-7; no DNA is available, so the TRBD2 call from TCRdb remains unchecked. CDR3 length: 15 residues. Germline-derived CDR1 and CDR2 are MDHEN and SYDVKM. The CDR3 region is CASSFGTSGSYEQYF. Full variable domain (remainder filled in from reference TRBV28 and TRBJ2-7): DVKVTQSSRYLVKRTGEKVFLECVQDMDHENMFWYRQDPGLGLRLIYFSYDVKMKEKGDIPEGYSVSREKKERFSLILESASTNQTSMYLCASSFGTSGSYEQYFGPGTRLTVT.

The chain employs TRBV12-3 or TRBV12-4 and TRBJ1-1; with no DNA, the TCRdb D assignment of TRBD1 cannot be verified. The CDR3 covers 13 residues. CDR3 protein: CASIQVPNTEAFF.

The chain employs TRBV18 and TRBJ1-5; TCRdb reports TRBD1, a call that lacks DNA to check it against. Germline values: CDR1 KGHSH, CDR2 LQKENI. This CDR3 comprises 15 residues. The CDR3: CASSPGTGVNQPQHF.

This CDR3 reads CRIIGPGTYNEQFF. The genes are TRBV20-1 and TRBJ2-1. Germline CDR1 DFQATT, CDR2 SNEGSKA (reference sequence). CDR3 length: 14 residues.

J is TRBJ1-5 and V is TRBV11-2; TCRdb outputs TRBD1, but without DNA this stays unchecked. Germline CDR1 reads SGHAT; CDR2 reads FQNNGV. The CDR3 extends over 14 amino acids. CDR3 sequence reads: CASSFGQGRQPQHF.

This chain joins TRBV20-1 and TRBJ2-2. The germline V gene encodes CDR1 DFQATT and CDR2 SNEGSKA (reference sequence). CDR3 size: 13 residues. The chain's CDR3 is CSASGTNTGELFF.

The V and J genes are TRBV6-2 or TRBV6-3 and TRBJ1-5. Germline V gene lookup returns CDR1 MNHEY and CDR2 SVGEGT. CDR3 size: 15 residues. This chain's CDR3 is CASSSQGYSNQPQHF.

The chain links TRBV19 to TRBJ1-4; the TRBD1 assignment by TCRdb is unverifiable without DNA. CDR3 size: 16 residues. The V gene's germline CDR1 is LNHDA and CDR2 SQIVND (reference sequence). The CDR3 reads CASSMAGTATNEKLFF. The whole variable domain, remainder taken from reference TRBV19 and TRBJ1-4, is DGGITQSPKYLFRKEGQNVTLSCEQNLNHDAMYWYRQDPGQGLRLIYYSQIVNDFQKGDIAEGYSVSREKKESFPLTVTSAQKNPTAFYLCASSMAGTATNEKLFFGSGTQLSVL.

The CDR3 region is CSATDRGPYEQYF. V gene TRBV20-1 combines with J gene TRBJ2-7; no DNA is available, so the TRBD1 call from TCRdb remains unchecked. Looked up from germline, CDR1 is DFQATT and CDR2 is SNEGSKA (reference sequence). The CDR3 runs to 13 residues.

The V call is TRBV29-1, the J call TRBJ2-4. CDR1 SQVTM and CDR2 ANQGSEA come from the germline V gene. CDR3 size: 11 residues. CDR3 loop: CSVGAKNIQYF.

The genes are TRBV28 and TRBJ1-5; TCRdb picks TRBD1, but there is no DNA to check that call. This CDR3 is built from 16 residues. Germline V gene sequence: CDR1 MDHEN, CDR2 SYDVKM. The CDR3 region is CASSLYGTGVGQPQHF.

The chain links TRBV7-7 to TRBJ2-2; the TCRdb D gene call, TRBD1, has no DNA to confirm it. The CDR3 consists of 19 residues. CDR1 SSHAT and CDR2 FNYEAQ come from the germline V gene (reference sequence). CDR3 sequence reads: CASSPYGPGQGRDTGELFF.

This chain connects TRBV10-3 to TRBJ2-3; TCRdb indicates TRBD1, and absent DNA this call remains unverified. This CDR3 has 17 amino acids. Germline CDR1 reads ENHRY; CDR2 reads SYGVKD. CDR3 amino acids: CAISDPLRGLFSDTQYF.

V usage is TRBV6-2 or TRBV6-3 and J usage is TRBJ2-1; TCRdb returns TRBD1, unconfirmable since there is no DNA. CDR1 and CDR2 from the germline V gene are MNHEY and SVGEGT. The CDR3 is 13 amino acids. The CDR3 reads CATGQVPYNEQFF.